Reported below is one T cell receptor beta chain. Which antigen it targets is not known. It has no much larger one-base neighbor in the sample; base qualities were not kept. The cohort comprised 666 healthy bone marrow donors. All cohort members were sampled while nominally healthy, although unrecorded immune exposures were likely present. The donor tested CMV seronegative and was one of the 352 seronegative cohort members. Every donor gave a peripheral blood sample, and the peripheral blood mononuclear cells from that sample were used for TCR beta sequencing. The Qiagen DNeasy Blood Extraction Kit was used to extract genomic DNA from the blood cell samples. Library method: the immunoSEQ multiplex PCR assay. The multiplex PCR relied on a mix of 60 forward primers for TCR Vbeta segments and 13 reverse primers for TCR Jbeta segments. The CDR3 region of rearranged TCR beta genes was amplified from genomic DNA by a multiplex PCR assay. The amplified TCR beta libraries were sequenced on the Illumina HiSeq System as 87-base-pair reads. Processing in the source paper ran as follows. Across the 700 or so repertoires, a later analysis counted tens of millions of unique TCR beta chains, 8.5 million to 12 million of which were shared by at least two donors. Raw reads were error-corrected and collapsed into unique sequences by a nearest-neighbor algorithm in which closely related sequences were merged to remove PCR and sequencing errors. CDR3 sequences were aligned to IMGT reference sequences to assign V, D and J gene segments. For a sequence to be retained, at least a six-nucleotide match to both a V gene segment and a J gene segment was required. A rearrangement was called productive if the CDR3 had no stop codons and remained in frame with V and J, and every other rearrangement was called non-productive. Following IMGT convention, CDR3 was defined as the stretch from the second conserved V-encoded cysteine up to the conserved J-encoded phenylalanine. The earlier analysis of about 530 of the donors excluded any sequence lacking an unambiguous match to a single V gene segment. An earlier analysis of 550 to 650 of the donors classified V segments as functional when productive rearrangements were above 56.7% and as segregating when the standard deviation between donors was above 5%. To diagnose cytomegalovirus status from the catalog of TCR beta chain sequences, a statistical classification framework was built. V and J gene assignment, in a later analysis, came from comparing TCR nucleotide sequences with IMGT/GENE-DB human TR gene sequences. The TCRdist pipeline was used in a later analysis to assign CDR3 sequences and most-parsimonious VDJ recombination scenarios. A later analysis defined each TCR beta chain by its CDR3 amino acid sequence plus V-gene family, and excluded reads lacking a unique V-gene family. In a later analysis, 550 to 650 highly shared, low-generation-probability nucleotide sequences were removed to address suspected cross-contamination and a sequencing artifact. In a later analysis, a clonal expansion index for each public chain was calculated from normalized within-repertoire ranks of inferred template counts. In a later analysis, generation probabilities were computed using a VDJ recombination model fitted to out-of-frame rearrangements, and the results were checked against IGoR. In a later analysis, TCR-TCR, TCR-HLA and TCR-CMV co-occurrence was scored with hypergeometric tests, and a repertoire-size bias correction was applied to TCR pairs. To estimate false discovery rates, a later analysis permuted the HLA or CMV assignments 20 times. In a later analysis, co-occurring TCRs were grouped using DBSCAN, and TCRdist sequence similarity was added for clustering within HLA-allele-positive subsets. Co-occurrence clustering excluded repertoires with fewer than 30,000 or more than 120,000 public chains, plus five with anomalous nucleotide sharing. TCRdb carries this immuneACCESS record with in-frame sequences only. Its versions omit some clonotypes, under half of them owing to an unresolved V gene in the studies checked, with the rest unexplained. V and J calls and clone size are copied from that table; D and trimming were computed from the DNA. The sample has approximately 290,000 clones on record, about 80% of them singletons. Roughly 0.31% of the sample lies in the top ten.

The data derive from a study of cytomegalovirus exposure and HLA in healthy donors (TCRdb year 2017). General notes on the study: An earlier analysis of some 600 of the donors reported 276 Gb of sequence data and 95 million to 120 million unique TCR beta sequences obtained from about 200 million T cells. Approximately 300 gigabases of sequencing data and roughly 81 million unique TCR sequences made up an early release that covered over 550 HLA-typed donors. Of the 350 to 450 genotyped donors, more than 75% were placed in the genetic ancestry cluster associated with self-reported Caucasian donors. The study aimed to test whether cataloging public T cell receptors could reveal signatures of past pathogen exposure. Using immunosequencing, the study profiled T cell repertoires from fewer than 700 subjects and related those repertoires to cytomegalovirus serostatus. Besides the first cohort of some 670 subjects, a separate validation cohort made up of over 95 different subjects was used. The study combined high-throughput TCR immunosequencing, statistical association of individual TCRs with disease status, and machine learning to predict cytomegalovirus infection status. A later analysis re-examined previously published TCR beta repertoires from 610 or so donors and added high-resolution HLA genotyping to investigate patterns of TCR occurrence. Rather than using new phenotypic data, the later analysis identified candidate immune exposures from TCR beta sequences and from how often those sequences occurred across donors. In an earlier analysis of 587 of the donors, high-throughput TCR beta sequencing was used to judge whether each TCR beta V gene segment behaved as functional or pseudogenic. Alongside the repertoire data, information on donor age, sex, ethnicity and CMV serostatus was compiled. A later genetic analysis used genome-wide SNP genotypes for about 55% of the 666 donors, treating that subset as a discovery cohort. All discovery cohort repertoires had been generated on a single sequencing platform. HLA typing covered class I and class II loci at four-digit resolution. The number of donors typed differed by locus, with roughly 629-640 for A, B, C, DRB1 and DQB1, 522 for DQA1, over 600 for DPA1, and over 400 for DPB1. Roughly 5 DR-DQ haplotypes were handled as single units for association and clustering, since linkage in the cohort was strong. Among some 400 genotyped donors of the cohort, an average of around 240,000 unique TCR beta nucleotide sequences was sequenced per donor, of which 15% to 20% were non-productive.

Germline trimming: 2 bases from V, 4 bases from J; junction bases outside gene matches: 9. Spanning cysteine to phenylalanine, the CDR3 consists of 15 amino acids. The CDR3 DNA has 45 bases and is translated from base 1. The germline V gene supplies CDR1 SGDLS and CDR2 YYNGEE. Overall study outcomes, separate from this receptor: According to a later analysis, most CMV-associated TCR beta chains appeared to be HLA-restricted, and the HLA associations seemed to be driven largely by CMV exposure. About 15 rarely observed V segments, including chromosome 9 orphons, were excluded from the earlier analysis of approximately 600 of the donors because counts were too low. Because some donors lacked HLA typing at each locus, the association tests relied only on the typed subset. In a later genetic analysis, fewer N-insertions in productive TCRs were reported among donors in an Asian-associated ancestry cluster than the approximately 630-donor mean. Across donors, most TCR sequences were observed very rarely, whereas some public TCRs were present in many individuals. Some IMGT-functional V segments, including TRBV6-2 and TRBV6-3, could not be distinguished by the 87-base-pair reads and were therefore excluded. When HLA alleles, especially DR and DQ, strongly co-occurred, attributing TCR associations to individual alleles was difficult. The cohort was sequenced for TCR beta chains only, and without alpha or paired-chain data the features that could be detected were limited. In a later genetic analysis, a missense DCLRE1C variant was associated with V-gene and J-gene trimming of TCR beta chains, and the association was replicated in an independent cohort. In vitro tests confirmed that a few of the cytomegalovirus-associated TCR beta chains recognize cytomegalovirus antigens. In the study, 150 to 200 TCR beta chains were listed as associated with cytomegalovirus. In both the original and validation cohorts, the classifier was reported to diagnose cytomegalovirus status with high specificity and sensitivity. A further reported finding was that TCR beta sequences accurately predicted the HLA-A and HLA-B alleles for most subjects in the first cohort. In a later analysis, HLA-associated TCR beta chains showed more clonal expansion and lower generation probabilities than non-associated chains that were equally common. Several of the top co-occurrence clusters appeared to be linked to parvovirus B19, influenza, CMV and Epstein-Barr virus, according to a later analysis. Linkage disequilibrium might explain the correlated functional status among segregating V segments, but an unknown experimental factor could not be ruled out. According to a later analysis, TCR association rates differed among HLA loci, with DRB1 alleles showing the most associated TCRs and HLA-C alleles showing the fewest. The only immune exposure information available for the cohort was CMV serostatus. A group of highly shared sequence variants was considered likely to be a technical artifact of the sequencing pipeline. Broadly in line with IMGT annotations, most TCR beta V segments showed up in productive rearrangements about 90% or about 30% of the time in an earlier analysis of 450 to 600 of the donors. At a false discovery rate of 0.05, a later analysis linked fewer than 20,000 TCR beta sequences to specific HLA alleles. Sequencing depth was assumed to be roughly uniform across donors in the presence/absence analyses, though that assumption may not hold. The authors suggested that the approach could potentially be generalized to other disease states and immunological phenotypes.

This sequence was found in a girl aged 2-9 years in good health and CMV-seronegative. Sequencing was carried out using PBMCs. Rearrangement joined TRBV9 to TRBJ2-7; the junction holds 7 bases that match TRBD1. The CDR3 in this case is CASSVQTGYGYEQYF. The DNA sequence is as follows: TGTGCCAGCAGCGTTCAGACAGGGTATGGGTACGAGCAGTACTTC. Outside the CDR3, residues come from the reference TRBV9 and TRBJ2-7 proteins, so the full variable domain is: DSGVTQTPKHLITATGQRVTLRCSPRSGDLSVYWYQQSLDQGLQFLIQYYNGEERAKGNILERFSAQQFPDLHSELNLSSLELGDSALYFCASSVQTGYGYEQYFGPGTRLTVT.